Presented here are 14 T cell receptor beta chains from one specimen sequenced in a study of T cell clonality in common variable immunodeficiency. Generated by immunoSEQ multiplex PCR, the TCRdb table keeps only in-frame clones and is missing some. In total the sample includes more than 30,000 clones, none of them seen once. The sequencing input was peripheral blood mononuclear cells. The receptors come from a person aged 18-70 years in good health.

This clone was seen many times. The part of the CDR3 DNA that was read is TGCGCCAGCAGCTTCCGGGACAGGGGTGAA. Translating it yields CASSFRDRGE. The complete CDR3 sequence is CASSFRDRGEAFF. This chain joins TRBV5-1 and TRBJ1-1; 10 bases map to TRBD1. From the germline J gene comes the end of the CDR3, since the read stops 3 residues before it. The CDR3 contains 13 residues. CDR1 and CDR2 from the germline V gene are SGHRS and YFSETQ. J was trimmed by 7 bases and V by 2 bases; bases with no gene match: 2.

This clone occurred many times. The read halts 3 residues ahead of the CDR3 end, with the missing end drawn from the germline J gene. The chain combines TRBV2 with TRBJ2-1; 9 bases line up with TRBD2. Germline V gene sequence: CDR1 SNHLY, CDR2 FYNNEI. The CDR3 totals 18 residues. Trimming took 5 bases from V and 0 from J; bases not matched to a gene: 11. Incomplete CDR3 DNA: TGTGCCAGCAGTCCGGGACTAGCAGACGAGAGCTCCTACAATGAG. This sequence encodes CASSPGLADESSYNE. The complete CDR3 protein is CASSPGLADESSYNEQFF.

This clone was found many times. CDR3 in amino acids: CASSPEGQTYEQYF. The CDR3 bases that were read are TGCGCCAGCAGCCCGGAGGGACAGACCTACGAG. V and J are TRBV5-1 and TRBJ2-7, with D perhaps matching TRBD1 (7 bases). The CDR3 extends 3 residues past the end of the read, so its final part is completed from the germline J gene. CDR1 SGHRS and CDR2 YFSETQ come from the germline V gene. CDR3 length: 14 amino acids. V was trimmed by 4 bases and J by 2 bases, leaving 13 bases between them.

In its sample, this clone was seen many times. With the read ending 3 residues before the CDR3 end, the germline J gene is used to fill in that end. This chain joins TRBV7-2 and TRBJ2-1, with 7 bases fitting TRBD2. Trimming cost V 3 bases and J 5 bases; bases outside gene matches: 7. This CDR3 is 15 amino acids long. Looked up from germline, CDR1 is SGHTA and CDR2 is FQGNSA. The sequenced part of the CDR3 DNA is TGTGCCAGCAGCTTGCGGGGGTTGAGCCACAATGAG. The encoded protein is CASSLRGLSHNE. The entire CDR3 sequence reads CASSLRGLSHNEQFF.

Ten or more counts support this clone. Sequencing ends 3 residues short of the CDR3 end; the germline J gene provides the rest. The chain has TRBV7-2 and TRBJ2-1; D uncertain. V was cut by 4 bases and J by 5 bases, with 9 bases left in between. The CDR3 consists of 13 residues. CDR1 and CDR2 (germline): SGHTA, FQGNSA. The CDR3 DNA, read in part, is TGTGCCAGCAGCTCTTACTACGACAATGAG. Amino acids: CASSSYYDNE. The entire CDR3 reads CASSSYYDNEQFF.

This clone was seen repeatedly, ten times or more. The read is 3 residues too short to cover the CDR3 end, so that end is filled in from the germline J gene. This rearrangement joins TRBV10-1 to TRBJ2-1, with a possible D match to TRBD2 (6 bases). The CDR3 runs 14 residues. Per germline, CDR1 WNHNN and CDR2 SYGVQD (reference sequence). The V gene lost 4 bases and the J gene lost 2 bases, with 9 bases spanning the gap. The CDR3 protein is CASSAPGAYNEQFF. Partial CDR3 DNA: TGCGCCAGCAGTGCCCCGGGGGCCTACAATGAG.

This clone was observed at least ten times. The read stops 3 residues short of the end of the CDR3; the missing end is completed from the germline J gene. The genes are TRBV11-2 and TRBJ2-3; D is possibly TRBD1 (6 bases). Trimming removed 5 bases at V and 5 bases at J, with 14 bases between. CDR1 and CDR2 from the germline V gene are SGHAT and FQNNGV. This CDR3 is built from 14 residues. The part of the CDR3 DNA that was read is TGTGCCAGCAGCCTACCCCACAGGGAAGATACG. Translation: CASSLPHREDT. The CDR3 as a whole reads CASSLPHREDTQYF.

In its sample, this clone was seen many times. The CDR3 goes on 3 residues after the read ends, and that part is filled in from the germline J gene. This chain joins TRBV29-1 and TRBJ2-7, with D perhaps matching TRBD1 (6 bases). The CDR3 spans 15 residues. Germline CDR1 is SQVTM and CDR2 is ANQGSEA. V was trimmed by 5 bases and J by 0 bases, leaving 17 bases between them. The CDR3 sequence: CSVKPVQGSSYEQYF. CDR3 DNA (partial): TGCAGCGTTAAACCAGTGCAGGGGAGCTCCTACGAG.

This clone came up many times. The read terminates 3 residues ahead of where the CDR3 ends, so the germline J gene completes it. The rearrangement links TRBV5-5 to TRBJ1-4; TRBD1 is a possible D gene (5 bases). The V gene lost 4 bases and the J gene lost 7 bases, with 14 bases spanning the gap. The CDR3 contains 14 residues. Germline CDR1 SGHKS, CDR2 YYEKEE (reference sequence). The part of the CDR3 DNA that was read is TGTGCCAGCAGCCCCCTGGGGCCGGGTGAAAAA. Translating gives CASSPLGPGEK. The whole CDR3 protein reads CASSPLGPGEKLFF.

This clone was counted at least ten times. The CDR3 extends 3 residues past the end of the read, so its final part is completed from the germline J gene. The V call is TRBV10-3, the J call TRBJ1-2; D not certain. The V gene lost 6 bases and the J gene lost 0 bases, with 14 bases spanning the gap. The CDR3 has 15 residues. Per the germline V gene, CDR1 is ENHRY and CDR2 is SYGVKD. The CDR3 loop reads CAIREEGSANYGYTF. The DNA read from the CDR3 is TGTGCCATCAGGGAGGAGGGTAGCGCTAACTATGGC.

This clone was seen repeatedly, ten times or more. The missing CDR3 end, 3 residues past where the read stops, is filled in from the germline J gene. The chain links TRBV19 to TRBJ2-5, with 7 bases fitting TRBD1. Trimming removed 0 bases from V and 5 bases from J; junction bases left unmatched: 6. The CDR3 is 15 amino acids. Looked up from germline, CDR1 is LNHDA and CDR2 is SQIVND (reference sequence). The CDR3 bases that were read are TGTGCCAGTAGTATAGAAGGGGGCGCCGGGGAGACC. Its translation is CASSIEGGAGET. In full, the CDR3 is CASSIEGGAGETQYF.

Concerning this clone itself: The read ends 3 residues early relative to the CDR3; the germline J gene fills the gap. This chain links TRBV7-9 with TRBJ2-7; D call uncertain. V lost 8 bases and J lost 3, with 14 bases in between. The germline CDR1 and CDR2 sequences are SEHNR and FQNEAQ (reference sequence). The CDR3 contains 13 residues. CDR3 bases read: TGTGCCAGCGCCCCAGGCCTGTTCTACGAG. Translation: CASAPGLFYE. Given in full, the CDR3 is CASAPGLFYEQYF.

This clone was detected many times. The missing CDR3 end, 3 residues past where the read stops, is filled in from the germline J gene. The chain joins TRBV20-1 to TRBJ1-1, with D uncertain. This CDR3 contains 13 residues. The V gene's germline CDR1 is DFQATT and CDR2 SNEGSKA (reference sequence). The V and J ends lost 0 bases and 1 base respectively, with 6 bases between them. CDR3 bases read: TGCAGTGCTAGAGATGGCCCGAACACTGAA. It translates to CSARDGPNTE. The complete CDR3 protein is CSARDGPNTEAFF.

This clone was counted many times. The CDR3 end falls 3 residues outside the read, so it is completed with the germline J gene. V gene TRBV7-9 combines with J gene TRBJ1-4, with D perhaps matching TRBD1 (6 bases). CDR1 is SEHNR and CDR2 is FQNEAQ in the germline V gene (reference sequence). With 4 bases removed from V and 8 bases from J, the gap between germline ends came to 14 bases. The CDR3 totals 14 residues. The part of the CDR3 DNA that was read is TGTGCCAGCAGCTCTGAACAGGGAGACGAAAAA. As protein: CASSSEQGDEK. The whole CDR3 region reads CASSSEQGDEKLFF.